What follows are 25 T cell receptor beta chains derived from one specimen sequenced in a study of blood T cell repertoires in COVID-19. Some clones are missing from TCRdb's copy, which holds only in-frame ones; the method was immunoSEQ multiplex PCR. The table shows 55,000 to 65,000 clones, with 88% occurring only once. Sequencing was performed on peripheral blood. The receptors originated from a man aged 60 to 69 with acute or convalescent COVID-19.

This chain connects TRBV29-1 to TRBJ1-2, with D uncertain. Germline V lookup: CDR1 SQVTM, CDR2 ANQGSEA. This CDR3 spans 12 amino acids. V lost 5 bases and J lost 0, with 7 bases in between. DNA for the CDR3: TGCAGCGTTTCAAGAGCTAACTATGGCTACACCTTC. Encoded protein: CSVSRANYGYTF.

This chain uses TRBV30 with TRBJ2-5; 11 nucleotides agree with TRBD2. The length of the CDR3 is 19 residues. V was clipped by 0 bases and J by 5 bases; unmatched bases: 17. Germline V gene data show CDR1 as GTSNPN and CDR2 as SVGIG (reference sequence). The CDR3 protein is CAWSVDRISGRVVSETQYF. The CDR3 DNA reads TGTGCCTGGAGTGTAGATAGGATTAGCGGGAGGGTCGTTTCGGAGACCCAGTACTTC.

This chain links TRBV5-6 with TRBJ2-1; D is possibly TRBD2 (6 bases). Germline assignment: CDR1 SGHDT and CDR2 YYEEEE. V lost 4 bases, J lost 5 bases, and 10 bases lay in between. This CDR3 has 13 residues. The CDR3 nucleotides are TGTGCCAGCAGCAGGGACTTCAACAATGAGCAGTTCTTC. Its protein product is CASSRDFNNEQFF. Filled out from reference TRBV5-6 and TRBJ2-1, the complete variable domain reads DAGVTQSPTHLIKTRGQQVTLRCSPKSGHDTVSWYQQALGQGPQFIFQYYEEEERQRGNFPDRFSGHQFPNYSSELNVNALLLGDSALYLCASSRDFNNEQFFGPGTRLTVL.

The rearrangement joins TRBV7-9 to TRBJ1-2; no firm D call. CDR1 SEHNR and CDR2 FQNEAQ come from the germline V gene (reference sequence). The CDR3 spans 13 residues. Trimming cost V 8 bases and J 0 bases, with 10 bases left between them. The CDR3 reads CASLGSANYGYTF. CDR3 coding DNA: TGTGCCAGCCTGGGCTCAGCTAACTATGGCTACACCTTC.

The chain joins TRBV10-3 to TRBJ2-1; 9 bases are shared with TRBD1. V lost 7 bases and J lost 8; bases outside the gene matches: 9. The CDR3 totals 14 residues. The germline V gene has CDR1 ENHRY and CDR2 SYGVKD. As DNA, the CDR3 is TGTGCCATCACTGGGACAGGGTTTGGGGATGAGCAGTTCTTC. Translating gives CAITGTGFGDEQFF.

This rearrangement joins TRBV7-3 to TRBJ1-3, with D possibly TRBD1 on 6 matching bases. Between the trimmed V and J ends, which lost 2 bases and 0 bases, there was a span of 8 bases. The CDR3 has 15 amino acids. The germline V gene encodes CDR1 SGHTA and CDR2 FQGTGA. DNA of the CDR3: TGTGCCAGCAGCTTAGCGACAGGCTCTGGAAACACCATATATTTT. Its protein is CASSLATGSGNTIYF.

The rearrangement uses TRBV27 and TRBJ2-1, with 8 bases aligning to TRBD2. CDR3 length: 15 residues. V shed 6 bases, J shed 6 bases, and the junction held 10 bases outside the gene matches. Germline CDR1 reads MNHEY; CDR2 reads SMNVEV (reference sequence). CDR3 in amino acids: CASRRERGRPNEQFF. Written as DNA, the CDR3 is TGTGCCAGCAGACGCGAGCGGGGGAGACCCAATGAGCAGTTCTTC.

The chain joins TRBV2 to TRBJ2-3; TRBD2 aligns across 11 bases. Trimming removed 5 bases from V and 0 bases from J; junction bases left unmatched: 7. Germline loops: CDR1 SNHLY, CDR2 FYNNEI. The CDR3 totals 17 residues. This CDR3 is CASSLGTSGASTDTQYF. In DNA form, the CDR3 reads TGTGCCAGCAGTCTTGGGACTAGCGGAGCTAGCACAGATACGCAGTATTTT.

The V call is TRBV30, the J call TRBJ2-6; 7 bases line up with TRBD2. The V and J ends lost 6 bases and 0 bases, in that order; junction bases with no gene match: 8. The CDR3 contains 16 residues. Germline V gene data show CDR1 as GTSNPN and CDR2 as SVGIG (reference sequence). CDR3 nucleotides: TGTGCCTGCCCCGGGACTACCGACTCTGGGGCCAACGTCCTGACTTTC. Translated, it gives CACPGTTDSGANVLTF.

The J gene is TRBJ2-7, the V gene TRBV18, with D uncertain. Looked up from germline, CDR1 is KGHSH and CDR2 is LQKENI. V was shortened by 3 bases and J by 3 bases, with 12 bases between the two germline ends. This CDR3 contains 14 residues. CDR3 coding DNA: TGTGCCAGCTCACCTGCGCCCGATTACTACGAGCAGTACTTC. This encodes CASSPAPDYYEQYF.

V is TRBV7-9 and J is TRBJ2-3; the D is unclear. Between the trimmed V and J ends, which lost 6 bases and 6 bases, there was a span of 13 bases. Germline V gene lookup returns CDR1 SEHNR and CDR2 FQNEAQ (reference sequence). The CDR3 runs 13 residues. The CDR3: CASSRLGVDTQYF. DNA for the CDR3: TGTGCCAGCAGTCGTCTCGGAGTGGATACGCAGTATTTT.

The chain employs TRBV28 and TRBJ1-5; a possible D gene is TRBD1 (5 bases). Trimming took 6 bases from V and 7 from J, leaving 16 bases between them. Looked up from germline, CDR1 is MDHEN and CDR2 is SYDVKM. This CDR3 is 14 amino acids long. The CDR3 spells CASSRPGGRQPQHF. The CDR3 nucleotides read TGTGCCAGCAGCAGACCCGGGGGGAGACAGCCCCAGCATTTT.

V is TRBV7-3 and J is TRBJ2-5; 12 bases are shared with TRBD1. CDR3 length: 16 amino acids. Germline-derived CDR1 and CDR2 are SGHTA and FQGTGA. Trimming took 5 bases from V and 4 from J; bases not matched to a gene: 8. DNA for the CDR3: TGTGCCAGCAGCCTTCTGGGACAGGGGGCTAGAGAGACCCAGTACTTC. Encoded protein: CASSLLGQGARETQYF.

The chain links TRBV19 to TRBJ2-2; 9 bases map to TRBD1. Unmatched junction bases numbered 10, after V lost 2 bases and J lost 3 bases. CDR1 is LNHDA, CDR2 SQIVND, per germline (reference sequence). The CDR3 is 18 amino acids. The CDR3 DNA is TGTGCCAGTAGTATATTCCAGACAGGGGGACCGTACACCGGGGAGCTGTTTTTT. Translating gives CASSIFQTGGPYTGELFF. Using reference TRBV19 and TRBJ2-2 for the parts outside the CDR3, the full variable domain is DGGITQSPKYLFRKEGQNVTLSCEQNLNHDAMYWYRQDPGQGLRLIYYSQIVNDFQKGDIAEGYSVSREKKESFPLTVTSAQKNPTAFYLCASSIFQTGGPYTGELFFGEGSRLTVL.

V gene TRBV7-9 combines with J gene TRBJ1-1, with a tentative D call TRBD1 (5 bases). V shed 2 bases and J shed 0 bases, with 7 bases lying between them. Germline CDR1 SEHNR, CDR2 FQNEAQ (reference sequence). The CDR3 sequence is 14 residues long. The CDR3 loop is CASSLRQLNTEAFF. The CDR3 DNA follows: TGTGCCAGCAGCTTAAGACAGCTGAACACTGAAGCTTTCTTT.

The CDR3 sequence is CASSYPGLAGVVGYEQYF. The DNA for the CDR3 is TGTGCCAGCAGCTACCCGGGACTAGCGGGAGTAGTAGGCTACGAGCAGTACTTC. The genes are TRBV21-1 and TRBJ2-7; the table's D call of TRBD2 was not tested on the DNA. TRBV21-1 is described as a pseudogene. This CDR3 contains 18 residues.

The rearrangement uses TRBV23-1 and TRBJ2-1, with TRBD2 identical over 15 bases. TRBV23-1 is identified as an open reading frame with a role that is uncertain. This CDR3 has 19 amino acids. Germline trimming cut 3 bases from V and 4 bases from J; bases unmatched to any gene: 10. CDR3 sequence: CASSHSGLAGGPRYNEQFF. The CDR3 nucleotides read TGCGCCAGCAGTCACTCCGGACTAGCGGGAGGGCCAAGGTACAATGAGCAGTTCTTC.

The chain recombines TRBV11-2 with TRBJ1-3; TRBD1 might be the D (6 bases). CDR1 SGHAT and CDR2 FQNNGV come from the germline V gene. V was cut by 5 bases and J by 9 bases, with 17 bases left in between. The CDR3 contains 14 residues. CDR3 nucleotides: TGTGCCAGCAGCCCACTCCCAGGGGCAGCCACCATATATTTT. It codes for CASSPLPGAATIYF.

The chain joins TRBV5-6 to TRBJ2-1, with 8 bases lining up with TRBD2. Germline V CDR1 and CDR2: SGHDT, YYEEEE. The CDR3 extends over 17 amino acids. Trimming took 0 bases from V and 8 from J; bases not matched to a gene: 13. The CDR3 DNA reads as TGTGCCAGCAGCTTGGAAACTAGCGGAAAGGGGGTGGATGAGCAGTTCTTC. Its protein is CASSLETSGKGVDEQFF. The entire variable domain, with the rest obtained from reference TRBV5-6 and TRBJ2-1, is as follows: DAGVTQSPTHLIKTRGQQVTLRCSPKSGHDTVSWYQQALGQGPQFIFQYYEEEERQRGNFPDRFSGHQFPNYSSELNVNALLLGDSALYLCASSLETSGKGVDEQFFGPGTRLTVL.

The rearrangement joins TRBV6-5 to TRBJ2-3, with TRBD2 matching over 8 bases. With 3 bases clipped from V and 4 bases from J, the junction kept 3 bases outside the gene matches. This CDR3 has 14 residues. Germline V gene sequence: CDR1 MNHEY, CDR2 SVGAGI. CDR3 sequence (DNA): TGTGCCAGCAGTTATAGCGGGAAGGCAGATACGCAGTATTTT. It specifies CASSYSGKADTQYF.

The chain carries TRBV30 and TRBJ1-6; 10 bases map to TRBD1. The germline gives CDR1 GTSNPN, CDR2 SVGIG (reference sequence). The CDR3 consists of 15 residues. With 6 bases clipped from V and 7 bases from J, the junction kept 9 bases outside the gene matches. CDR3 DNA: TGTGCCTGTCAGAGACAGGGGGCAGACAATTCACCCCTCCACTTT. It translates to CACQRQGADNSPLHF.

The CDR3 region has the DNA TGTGCCAGCAGTTTATCTCATCAGCCCCAGCATTTT. Protein: CASSLSHQPQHF. This chain uses TRBV28 with TRBJ1-5; no clear D gene. This CDR3 has 12 residues. V was pared by 1 base and J by 5 bases, with 3 bases between. Germline-derived CDR1 and CDR2 are MDHEN and SYDVKM.

This clone came up a few times. Other DNA sequences within the sample encode an identical CDR3. The chain uses TRBV5-4 and TRBJ2-1; D is uncertain. CDR1 and CDR2 (germline): SGHNT, YYREEE (reference sequence). The CDR3 spans 12 residues. V gave up 7 bases and J gave up 9 bases, with 14 bases separating them. This CDR3 is CASETPRGEQFF. The CDR3 region has the DNA TGTGCCAGCGAAACCCCCAGAGGTGAGCAGTTCTTC.

CDR3 nucleotides: TGTGCCAGCAGTGTAACAGGGGTGAAAAATGAAAAACTGTTTTTT. Protein sequence: CASSVTGVKNEKLFF. The chain combines TRBV2 with TRBJ1-4; the match to TRBD1 covers 7 bases. With 4 bases clipped from V and 5 bases from J, the junction kept 7 bases outside the gene matches. Germline V gene sequence: CDR1 SNHLY, CDR2 FYNNEI. The CDR3 contains 15 residues.

Only a few counts were recorded for this clone. The chain is built from TRBV5-8 and TRBJ2-1; TRBD2 matches 9 bases. V gave up 4 bases and J gave up 6 bases; unmatched junction bases: 8. Germline V gene data show CDR1 as SGHTS and CDR2 as YDEGEE. The CDR3 is made up of 15 amino acids. The CDR3 protein is CASSRTSALINEQFF. CDR3 nucleotides: TGTGCCAGCAGCCGGACTAGCGCCTTAATCAATGAGCAGTTCTTC.